Listed below are T cell receptor beta chains from one sample, sequenced in a study of T cells in Graves' hyperthyroidism and ophthalmopathy. TCRdb called the multiplex PCR reads again in MiXCR, with one record for every CDR3 protein. The table shows 450,000 to 600,000 distinct CDR3 sequences, with about 15% occurring only once. Sequencing was carried out using blood. These receptors originate from a woman between 40 and 50 years old with Graves' hyperthyroidism. Each CDR3 is given with its conserved first and last residue. D genes are given only for firm matches. Where a row states a size, it is once, few, many or the class of an expanded clone; other rows omit it.

J gene | D gene | V gene | clone size | CDR3 protein | CDR3 DNA
TRBJ1-1 | NA | TRBV12-3/TRBV12-4 | few | CASTNSGTEAFF | TGTGCCAGCACCAACAGCGGCACTGAAGCTTTCTTT
TRBJ2-3 | NA | TRBV20-1 | many | CSARDPGRVTDTQYF | TGCAGTGCTAGAGACCCCGGCAGGGTGACAGATACGCAGTATTTT
TRBJ1-4 | NA | TRBV29-1 | few | CSVGQATNEKLFF | TGCAGCGTTGGGCAGGCAACTAATGAAAAACTGTTTTTT
TRBJ2-1 | TRBD2 | TRBV19 | NA | CASSAGLAVYNEQFF | TGTGCCAGTAGTGCGGGACTAGCGGTTTACAATGAGCAGTTCTTC
TRBJ1-5 | NA | TRBV6-1 | many | CASSSNWDQPQHF | TGTGCCAGCAGTTCAAACTGGGATCAGCCCCAGCATTTT
TRBJ1-4 | NA | TRBV5-1 | few | CASSVGEAGEKLFF | TGCGCCAGCTCGGTTGGGGAGGCCGGTGAAAAACTGTTTTTT
TRBJ2-2 | NA | TRBV11-2 | NA | CASSPRGVGTGELFF | TGTGCCAGCAGCCCCCGTGGGGTCGGCACCGGGGAGCTGTTTTTT
TRBJ2-7 | TRBD2 | TRBV6-1 | many | CASSPGGGQYF | TGTGCCAGCAGCCCGGGGGGGGGGCAGTACTTC
TRBJ2-1 | NA | TRBV7-2 | many | CASSLARRSGGAYNEQFF | TGTGCCAGCAGCTTAGCGCGGAGGTCAGGGGGGGCCTACAATGAGCAGTTCTTC
TRBJ2-1 | NA | TRBV7-9 | NA | CASSLALQTEQFF | TGTGCCAGCAGCTTAGCTTTACAGACGGAGCAGTTCTTC
TRBJ2-5 | NA | TRBV19 | few | CASSMEAYQETQYF | TGTGCCAGTAGTATGGAGGCGTACCAAGAGACCCAGTACTTC
TRBJ2-7 | TRBD2 | TRBV7-8 | NA | CASSLADRLAIYEQYF | TGTGCCAGCAGCTTAGCAGACCGACTAGCGATCTACGAGCAGTACTTC
TRBJ2-1 | TRBD1 | TRBV6-5 | NA | CASSYSPGQGRDEQLF | TGTGCCAGCAGTTATTCACCGGGACAGGGGAGGGATGAGCAGCTCTTC
TRBJ2-1 | NA | TRBV2 | few | CASSEQGQAAAILHNEQFF | TGTGCCAGCAGTGAACAGGGACAAGCGGCAGCCATCCTACACAATGAGCAGTTCTTC
TRBJ2-2 | NA | TRBV24-1 | many | CATSARGTGELFF | TGTGCCACCAGTGCAAGGGGTACCGGGGAGCTGTTTTTT
TRBJ1-4 | NA | TRBV7-2 | few | CASSFGGAGNEKLFF | TGTGCCAGCAGCTTCGGGGGGGCGGGTAATGAAAAACTGTTTTTT
TRBJ1-4 | NA | TRBV6-2/TRBV6-3 | many | CASKTGSATNEKLFF | TGTGCCAGCAAAACAGGAAGTGCAACTAATGAAAAACTGTTTTTT
TRBJ1-2 | NA | TRBV28 | many | CASSSPGSGYTF | TGTGCCAGCAGTTCCCCGGGTTCTGGCTACACCTTC
TRBJ2-2 | NA | TRBV6-4 | few | CASSDFNTPGELFF | TGTGCCAGCAGTGACTTTAACACCCCCGGGGAGCTGTTTTTT
TRBJ2-5 | NA | TRBV3-1 | NA | CASSLSILGETQYF | TGTGCCAGCAGTTTATCGATCCTCGGTGAGACCCAGTACTTC
TRBJ1-1 | NA | TRBV5-1 | many | CASSPGPQNTEAFF | TGCGCCAGCAGCCCCGGACCGCAGAACACTGAAGCTTTCTTT
TRBJ2-7 | NA | TRBV28 | many | CASRGRSRSYEQYF | TGTGCCAGCAGAGGGCGGTCGCGGTCCTACGAGCAGTACTTC
TRBJ2-2 | TRBD1 | TRBV7-9 | many | CASSPTGQGTTGELFF | TGTGCCAGCAGCCCAACGGGACAGGGGACCACCGGGGAGCTGTTTTTT
TRBJ2-7 | TRBD1 | TRBV5-1 | many | CASSPRDRGSFEQYF | TGCGCCAGCAGCCCCCGGGACAGGGGGTCCTTCGAGCAGTACTTC
TRBJ2-2 | TRBD1 | TRBV29-1 | few | CSVDGGQGTGELFF | TGCAGCGTTGATGGGGGACAGGGGACCGGGGAGCTGTTTTTT
TRBJ2-1 | TRBD2 | TRBV5-1 | NA | CASSFLAGNEQFF | TGCGCCAGCAGCTTCTTAGCGGGCAATGAGCAGTTCTTC
TRBJ1-5 | NA | TRBV12-3/TRBV12-4 | many | CASRGQDSNQPQHF | TGTGCCAGCAGGGGGCAAGATAGCAATCAGCCCCAGCATTTT
TRBJ2-4 | TRBD1 | TRBV11-2 | many | CASSLDRENIQYF | TGTGCCAGCAGCTTGGACAGGGAAAACATTCAGTACTTC
TRBJ2-1 | TRBD2 | TRBV19 | NA | CASREREGPYNEQFF | TGTGCCAGTAGAGAGCGGGAGGGCCCATACAATGAGCAGTTCTTC
TRBJ2-7 | TRBD2 | TRBV7-3 | once | CASSLITGGRYEQYF | TGTGCCAGCAGCTTAATAACGGGAGGGCGATACGAGCAGTACTTC
TRBJ1-6 | TRBD1 | TRBV5-1 | many | CASRAGTGGPNSPLHF | TGCGCCAGCAGGGCCGGGACAGGGGGCCCCAATTCACCCCTCCACTTT
TRBJ2-7 | TRBD1 | TRBV27 | many | CASSWETGAYEQYF | TGTGCCAGCAGTTGGGAGACAGGGGCCTACGAGCAGTACTTC
TRBJ2-7 | NA | TRBV2 | many | CASSWGREGQYF | TGTGCCAGCAGTTGGGGTAGAGAGGGGCAGTACTTC
TRBJ2-7 | NA | TRBV15 | many | CATSRDDGPYEQYF | TGTGCCACCAGCAGAGACGACGGACCCTACGAGCAGTACTTC
TRBJ1-1 | TRBD1 | TRBV6-2/TRBV6-3 | many | CASRGGGMTEAFF | TGTGCCAGCAGAGGAGGGGGCATGACTGAAGCTTTCTTT
TRBJ1-6 | NA | TRBV7-9 | NA | CASSLATGTGSVNSPLHF | TGTGCCAGCAGCTTAGCTACAGGGACGGGATCCGTTAATTCACCCCTCCACTTT